This TCR beta chain is from a study of cytomegalovirus exposure and HLA in healthy donors. Study context: An early release of data contained about 85 million unique TCRs, which came from HLA-typed donors.

Remarks on this clone: Antigen: not known.

The CDR3 has 15 amino acids. Germline lookup yields CDR1 MNHNS and CDR2 SASEGT. The V end was cut by 3 bases, the J end by 5 bases, with 13 bases between. Overall study findings and caveats: When presence/absence was analysed, sequencing depth was taken to be roughly uniform across donors.

The PCR employed 60 Vbeta primers together with 13 Jbeta primers. Clones were sequenced by immunoSEQ multiplex PCR, and TCRdb holds only the in-frame ones, with some missing. The sample shows 100,000 or so clones, roughly 82% of them seen only once. This chain links TRBV6-1 with TRBJ2-2, with D perhaps TRBD1 (5 bases). This clonotype was sampled from a man between 45 and 60 years old in good health and CMV-seronegative. Sequenced material: PBMCs. The CDR3 spells CASSETRQSTGELFF. Written as DNA, the CDR3 is TGTGCCAGCAGTGAGACCCGACAGAGTACCGGGGAGCTGTTTTTT.